This TCR beta chain comes out of a study of human T cells and chemical hapten exposure. Study context: For sensitization, 2% DPC was applied to an approximately 2 cm by approximately 2 cm patch of upper inner arm skin. Patch tests put 0.01% DPC on the upper back, read at 6 days.

Sample time point: patch test 2, 6 weeks after DPC sensitization. Documented treatment: therapeutic diphenylcyclopropenone sensitization with weekly scalp DPC. This clonotype has at least ten counts. The CDR3 contains 15 residues. Unique molecular identifiers were linked by the library to individual cDNA molecules. Via MiXCR, TCRdb re-called the RACE reads, giving one row per CDR3 protein. The sample holds a few hundred thousand distinct CDR3 sequences, about 6.3% seen once. The chain is built from TRBV21-1 and TRBJ1-1. TRBV21-1 is an annotated pseudogene. This TCR derives from a woman aged 18 to 35 with alopecia areata. Some clones in this sample may be carry-over from other donors' samples. The specimen comprised whole blood, sampled in connection with sensitization to the hapten diphenylcyclopropenone (DPC). The CDR3 reads CASSKVWHLGTEAFF. CDR3 in DNA: TGTGCCAGCAGCAAAGTCTGGCACCTGGGCACTGAAGCTTTCTTT.